A single sample gave rise to the 24 T cell receptor beta chains below, sequenced in a study of blood T cell repertoires in COVID-19. Clones were read by immunoSEQ multiplex PCR, and TCRdb kept only the in-frame ones, dropping some. The sample yields a few hundred thousand clones, more than 70% seen once. The sample taken for sequencing was peripheral blood. The receptors stem from a man aged 50-59 years with active or convalescent COVID-19.

The chain employs TRBV5-1 and TRBJ2-7, with D unclear. The germline gives CDR1 SGHRS, CDR2 YFSETQ. Trimming removed 1 base at V and 0 bases at J, with 8 bases between. There are 14 residues in the CDR3. CDR3 sequence: CASSLQQYSYEQYF. The CDR3 DNA reads as TGCGCCAGCAGCTTGCAACAGTACTCCTACGAGCAGTACTTC.

The genes are TRBV5-6 and TRBJ1-4; D ambiguous. Germline V gene lookup returns CDR1 SGHDT and CDR2 YYEEEE. The CDR3 is made up of 13 amino acids. Trimming removed 5 bases from V and 5 bases from J, with 10 bases in between. The CDR3 spells CASSHIPNEKLFF. CDR3 nucleotides: TGTGCCAGCAGTCACATACCGAATGAAAAACTGTTTTTT.

The chain employs TRBV13 and TRBJ2-1; 10 nucleotides match TRBD2. The germline gives CDR1 PRHDT, CDR2 FYEKMQ (reference sequence). The trim removed 2 bases at V and 6 bases at J, leaving 1 base unmatched. The CDR3 covers 14 residues. The DNA of the CDR3 is TGTGCCAGCAGCTTAAGGACTAGCGGCAATGAGCAGTTCTTC. It specifies CASSLRTSGNEQFF.

The rearrangement joins TRBV27 to TRBJ1-4, with TRBD1 matching 8 bases. V shed 5 bases, J shed 3 bases, and the junction held 8 bases outside the gene matches. From germline, CDR1 is MNHEY and CDR2 SMNVEV (reference sequence). The CDR3 totals 16 residues. The CDR3 here is CASSPGTGAANEKLFF. The DNA of the CDR3 is TGTGCCAGCAGTCCCGGGACAGGTGCCGCTAATGAAAAACTGTTTTTT. Using reference TRBV27 and TRBJ1-4 for the parts outside the CDR3, the full variable domain is EAQVTQNPRYLITVTGKKLTVTCSQNMNHEYMSWYRQDPGLGLRQIYYSMNVEVTDKGDVPEGYKVSRKEKRNFPLILESPSPNQTSLYFCASSPGTGAANEKLFFGSGTQLSVL.

This chain links TRBV9 with TRBJ1-2, with D unresolved. Trimming cost V 3 bases and J 2 bases, with 8 bases left between them. The germline V gene encodes CDR1 SGDLS and CDR2 YYNGEE. The CDR3 has 13 residues. The CDR3 sequence: CASSAPGNYGYTF. CDR3 DNA sequence: TGTGCCAGCAGCGCCCCGGGGAACTATGGCTACACCTTC.

V usage is TRBV18 and J usage is TRBJ1-1; D is ambiguous. This CDR3 has 14 amino acids. CDR1 is KGHSH and CDR2 is LQKENI in the germline V gene. Trimming cost V 3 bases and J 4 bases, with 12 bases left between them. The chain's CDR3 is CASSPLGGGTEAFF. As DNA, the CDR3 is TGTGCCAGCTCACCCTTGGGAGGAGGCACTGAAGCTTTCTTT.

V usage is TRBV5-4 and J usage is TRBJ1-4, with D possibly TRBD1 on 6 matching bases. The V end was cut by 4 bases, the J end by 0 bases, with 25 bases between. The CDR3 extends over 20 amino acids. Germline values: CDR1 SGHNT, CDR2 YYREEE (reference sequence). CDR3 residues: CASSHIPSTDRIATNEKLFF. CDR3 DNA sequence: TGTGCCAGCAGCCACATACCTTCGACAGACAGGATCGCAACTAATGAAAAACTGTTTTTT. Based on the CDR3 plus reference TRBV5-4 and TRBJ1-4, the full variable domain is ETGVTQSPTHLIKTRGQQVTLRCSSQSGHNTVSWYQQALGQGPQFIFQYYREEENGRGNFPPRFSGLQFPNYSSELNVNALELDDSALYLCASSHIPSTDRIATNEKLFFGSGTQLSVL.

CDR3 residues: CASSPRTGGTGANVLTF. CDR3 bases: TGTGCCAGTAGTCCACGGACAGGGGGCACAGGGGCCAACGTCCTGACTTTC. The rearrangement uses TRBV19 and TRBJ2-6; 11 bases are a match to TRBD1. Germline loops: CDR1 LNHDA, CDR2 SQIVND (reference sequence). CDR3 length: 17 residues. The V and J ends lost 5 bases and 4 bases, in that order; junction bases with no gene match: 7.

The chain couples TRBV27 to TRBJ1-2; 10 nucleotides line up with TRBD1. V was pared by 5 bases and J by 8 bases, with 11 bases of the junction left unmatched. Per the germline V gene, CDR1 is MNHEY and CDR2 is SMNVEV (reference sequence). CDR3 length equals 15 residues. The CDR3 DNA sequence: TGTGCCAGCAGTACCCCCGGGACAGGGGATCGGGGCTACACCTTC. Translation gives CASSTPGTGDRGYTF.

V and J are TRBV7-6 and TRBJ1-3; D ambiguous. There are 13 residues in the CDR3. Trimming shortened V by 7 bases and J by 2 bases, and 9 bases separated the two germline ends. Looked up from germline, CDR1 is SGHVS and CDR2 is FNYEAQ. The DNA of the CDR3 is TGTGCCAGCACCCCGGGAACTGGAAACACCATATATTTT. This translates into CASTPGTGNTIYF.

The CDR3 loop reads CASSIAGRLGGPQHF. The DNA of the CDR3 is TGTGCCAGTAGTATAGCCGGACGCCTCGGGGGGCCCCAGCATTTT. The J gene is TRBJ1-5, the V gene TRBV19; D is perhaps TRBD1 (5 bases). The germline V and J ends were trimmed by 1 base and 9 bases, with 16 bases remaining between them. The V gene's germline CDR1 is LNHDA and CDR2 SQIVND (reference sequence). The CDR3 runs to 15 residues.

This chain uses TRBV18 with TRBJ1-4; D is unresolved. Trimming pared 4 bases from V and 0 bases from J, leaving 18 bases between. CDR3 length: 18 residues. Looked up from germline, CDR1 is KGHSH and CDR2 is LQKENI. This CDR3 is CASSLFSVRRTTNEKLFF. The CDR3 nucleotides are TGTGCCAGCTCACTGTTTTCGGTACGCCGAACAACTAATGAAAAACTGTTTTTT.

The CDR3 region has the DNA TGCGCCAGCACCCCCACACAGTTAACCTATGGCTACACCTTC. Translating it yields CASTPTQLTYGYTF. The chain has TRBV5-1 and TRBJ1-2; D is ambiguous. Germline V lookup: CDR1 SGHRS, CDR2 YFSETQ. The CDR3 has 14 amino acids. V was clipped by 6 bases and J by 4 bases, with 16 bases between them.

This clone was recorded once. V usage is TRBV19 and J usage is TRBJ1-1; 9 bases are a match to TRBD1. The germline V gene encodes CDR1 LNHDA and CDR2 SQIVND (reference sequence). There are 14 residues in the CDR3. V dropped 4 bases and J dropped 4; count of bases not matched to a gene: 4. The CDR3 loop reads CASSNRGPFTEAFF. CDR3 coding DNA: TGTGCCAGTAGTAACAGGGGGCCCTTCACTGAAGCTTTCTTT. Full variable domain (missing parts from reference TRBV19 and TRBJ1-1): DGGITQSPKYLFRKEGQNVTLSCEQNLNHDAMYWYRQDPGQGLRLIYYSQIVNDFQKGDIAEGYSVSREKKESFPLTVTSAQKNPTAFYLCASSNRGPFTEAFFGQGTRLTVV.

The rearrangement joins TRBV28 to TRBJ1-2; tentative D call: TRBD1 (5 bases). CDR3 length: 12 residues. Per the germline V gene, CDR1 is MDHEN and CDR2 is SYDVKM. Trimming removed 6 bases at V and 8 bases at J, with 13 bases between. The CDR3 DNA follows: TGTGCCAGCAGCGCGGGACTTCTGGGCTACACCTTC. This sequence encodes CASSAGLLGYTF.

The rearrangement uses TRBV3-1 (or the pseudogene TRBV3-2) and TRBJ1-4, with D maybe TRBD1 (5 bases). Germline V gives CDR1 LGHDT, CDR2 YNNKEL (reference sequence). Trimming pared 4 bases from V and 3 bases from J, leaving 15 bases between. CDR3 length equals 16 residues. The CDR3 sequence is CASSLGLGAPNEKLFF. The CDR3 coding sequence is TGTGCCAGCAGCCTCGGGCTTGGGGCACCTAATGAAAAACTGTTTTTT.

A few counts support this clone. The chain couples TRBV5-8 to TRBJ2-7, with 10 bases that match TRBD1. V lost 4 bases to trimming and J lost 3 bases; unmatched junction nucleotides: 1. Germline CDR1 reads SGHTS; CDR2 reads YDEGEE. CDR3 length equals 13 residues. As DNA, the CDR3 is TGTGCCAGCAGCAGGGACAGGGGCTACGAGCAGTACTTC. Translating it yields CASSRDRGYEQYF. The full variable domain, its missing parts supplied by reference TRBV5-8 and TRBJ2-7, is EAGVTQSPTHLIKTRGQQATLRCSPISGHTSVYWYQQALGLGLQFLLWYDEGEERNRGNFPPRFSGRQFPNYSSELNVNALELEDSALYLCASSRDRGYEQYFGPGTRLTVT.

The chain combines TRBV10-2 with TRBJ2-7; D perhaps matches TRBD2 (6 bases). CDR3 size: 13 residues. V was pared by 4 bases and J by 7 bases, with 14 bases between. The germline V gene has CDR1 WSHSY and CDR2 SAAADI. The CDR3 sequence is CASSAGGVAEQYF. DNA of the CDR3: TGCGCCAGCAGTGCTGGAGGGGTGGCAGAGCAGTACTTC.

The chain links TRBV27 to TRBJ1-2; D may be TRBD1 (5 bases). Trimming took off 5 bases at V and 4 bases at J, with 14 bases between the two ends. This CDR3 is 14 amino acids long. Germline V gene data show CDR1 as MNHEY and CDR2 as SMNVEV (reference sequence). The CDR3: CASSPTTGGYGYTF. The CDR3 DNA reads TGTGCCAGCAGTCCTACTACGGGGGGCTATGGCTACACCTTC.

The V and J genes are TRBV28 and TRBJ2-5; 14 nucleotides agree with TRBD2. V lost 2 bases to trimming and J lost 3 bases; unmatched junction nucleotides: 5. Germline V gene sequence: CDR1 MDHEN, CDR2 SYDVKM. The CDR3 runs to 17 residues. CDR3 coding DNA: TGTGCCAGCAGTTTAAGGGGACTAGCGGGAGCGGAAGAGACCCAGTACTTC. Encoded protein: CASSLRGLAGAEETQYF.

The chain joins TRBV9 to TRBJ2-3, with 7 bases that match TRBD2. The CDR3 spans 16 residues. Unmatched junction bases numbered 4, after V lost 0 bases and J lost 0 bases. The germline gives CDR1 SGDLS, CDR2 YYNGEE. CDR3: CASSVGASGSTDTQYF. The CDR3, as DNA: TGTGCCAGCAGCGTAGGGGCTAGCGGTAGCACAGATACGCAGTATTTT.

The rearrangement joins TRBV3-1 (or the pseudogene TRBV3-2) to TRBJ2-5, with 12 bases lining up with TRBD2. This CDR3 contains 16 residues. Trimming took 4 bases from V and 0 from J; bases not matched to a gene: 3. From germline, CDR1 is LGHDT and CDR2 YNNKEL (reference sequence). CDR3 loop: CASSPTSGRYQETQYF. Here the CDR3 DNA reads TGTGCCAGCAGCCCCACTAGCGGGAGGTACCAAGAGACCCAGTACTTC.

V and J are TRBV20-1 and TRBJ1-3; D gene uncertain. The germline gives CDR1 DFQATT, CDR2 SNEGSKA (reference sequence). The CDR3 consists of 10 residues. The V gene lost 5 bases and the J gene lost 4 bases, with 3 bases spanning the gap. Here the CDR3 DNA reads TGCAGTGCTCTAGGAAACACCATATATTTT. Residues: CSALGNTIYF.

The gene calls are TRBV2 and TRBJ2-5; possible D gene TRBD1, 6 bases. CDR1 and CDR2 (germline): SNHLY, FYNNEI. The CDR3 is made up of 14 amino acids. V was clipped by 5 bases and J by 0 bases, with 10 bases between them. CDR3 sequence reads: CASSPDRNQETQYF. The DNA for the CDR3 is TGTGCCAGCAGTCCGGACAGAAACCAAGAGACCCAGTACTTC.